These 29 T cell receptor beta chains came from one sample sequenced in a study of regulatory T cells in long-lasting Graves disease. As to time point: newly diagnosed GD, antithyroid drugs for less than 3 months. The authors made the TCR library using RNA they extracted from PBMCs. For TCR beta, libraries came from iRepertoire HTBI primers and Arm-PCR of CDR3 regions. TCRdb independently ran MiXCR on the multiplex PCR reads; one entry per CDR3 protein. Of about 220,000 distinct CDR3 sequences in the sample, approximately 18% were seen once. These same records also appear under a second study, on T cells in Graves' hyperthyroidism and ophthalmopathy.

The sample in question was peripheral blood mononuclear cells (PBMCs), obtained at new diagnosis, from a patient treated with antithyroid drugs. Receptors were obtained from a woman in her twenties or thirties with Graves disease.

This clonotype was detected a few times. The chain employs TRBV3-1 and TRBJ2-7; tentatively, D is TRBD1 (6 bases). CDR3 length equals 13 residues. Germline V gene sequence: CDR1 LGHDT, CDR2 YNNKEL (reference sequence). Trimming stripped 2 bases from V and 4 bases from J, with 9 bases between. In nucleotides, the CDR3 is TGTGCCAGCAGCCAAAGGGGGTGGTACGAGCAGTACTTC. This sequence encodes CASSQRGWYEQYF.

In this sample, this clonotype turned up many times. This chain links TRBV28 with TRBJ1-2; D remains ambiguous. The germline V gene encodes CDR1 MDHEN and CDR2 SYDVKM. This CDR3 comprises 12 residues. Trimming removed 1 base at V and 1 base at J, with 1 base between. CDR3 bases: TGTGCCAGCAGTTTATTTAACTATGGCTACACCTTC. Translating gives CASSLFNYGYTF.

At least ten counts were recorded for this clonotype. This chain uses TRBV6-2 or TRBV6-3 with TRBJ1-5, with D possibly TRBD1 on 5 matching bases. Trimming shortened V by 5 bases and J by 6 bases, and 20 bases separated the two germline ends. CDR1 and CDR2 from the germline V gene are MNHEY and SVGEGT. The CDR3 is 16 amino acids. The CDR3 region has the DNA TGTGCCAGCAGTGAAGCCCGAGCTGCGGGGGGTCAGCCCCAGCATTTT. This encodes CASSEARAAGGQPQHF.

This clonotype was found many times. The chain has TRBV15 and TRBJ2-3; a weak D match, TRBD2 (6 bases). Between the trimmed V and J ends, which lost 0 bases and 5 bases, there was a span of 12 bases. CDR1 and CDR2 from the germline V gene are LNHNV and YYDKDF (reference sequence). The CDR3 contains 15 residues. The CDR3 loop is CATSRDGDSEDTQYF. The CDR3 DNA reads as TGTGCCACCAGCAGAGATGGGGACTCGGAAGATACGCAGTATTTT.

V is TRBV28 and J is TRBJ2-3, with TRBD2 identical over 13 bases. The length of the CDR3 is 21 residues. J was trimmed by 1 base and V by 5 bases; bases with no gene match: 18. Germline V gene data show CDR1 as MDHEN and CDR2 as SYDVKM. CDR3 amino acids: CASSPRWRLAGGHRGTDTQYF. The CDR3 DNA sequence: TGTGCCAGCAGTCCAAGATGGAGACTAGCGGGAGGCCATAGGGGCACAGATACGCAGTATTTT.

This clonotype was seen at least ten times. The rearrangement joins TRBV29-1 to TRBJ1-1, with TRBD1 as a possible D gene (5 bases). Trimming left V 5 bases short and J 0 bases short, with 19 bases between. The length of the CDR3 is 16 residues. Germline V gene lookup returns CDR1 SQVTM and CDR2 ANQGSEA. The CDR3 DNA follows: TGCAGCGTTCTTGGGGCCGGAACTTCTTTGAACACTGAAGCTTTCTTT. The encoded protein is CSVLGAGTSLNTEAFF.

This clonotype was seen a few times. The chain joins TRBV28 to TRBJ1-5; no definite D call. Looked up from germline, CDR1 is MDHEN and CDR2 is SYDVKM. Trimming shortened V by 7 bases and J by 2 bases, and 9 bases separated the two germline ends. The CDR3 contains 13 residues. CDR3 sequence: CASTGIGNQPQHF. The CDR3 DNA reads TGTGCCAGCACCGGAATCGGCAATCAGCCCCAGCATTTT.

Many counts were recorded for this clonotype. V usage is TRBV6-1 and J usage is TRBJ2-1; D may be TRBD1 or TRBD2 (6 bases each). The CDR3 runs 14 residues. The germline V gene has CDR1 MNHNS and CDR2 SASEGT. V lost 6 bases, J lost 7 bases, and 16 bases lay in between. CDR3 DNA: TGTGCCAGCAGAGAGTCGGGGGCATATAATGAGCAGTTCTTC. Its protein product is CASRESGAYNEQFF.

This clonotype was seen once. A junction boundary mismatches the germline segment, possibly from a read error. This chain's CDR3 is CASSLRAGELLF. The CDR3 nucleotides are TGCGCCAGCAGCTTGAGGGCCGGGGAGCTGTTGTTT. The J gene is TRBJ2-2, the V gene TRBV5-1; D is perhaps TRBD2 (5 bases). CDR1 is SGHRS and CDR2 is YFSETQ in the germline V gene. This CDR3 has 12 amino acids.

This clonotype showed up just a few times. Given the absence of the conserved phenylalanine or tryptophan at the CDR3 end, a read error is likely. No DNA is shown, since the ends of the CDR3 on it are uncertain; the CDR3 is the one TCRdb lists. The V and J genes are TRBV12-3 or TRBV12-4 and TRBJ1-6; the table's D gene call, TRBD1, was not cross checked with the DNA. The CDR3 is 12 amino acids long, termini counted. The CDR3 region is CASKIQGSPRHV.

This clonotype was recorded at least ten times. The chain employs TRBV28 and TRBJ2-1; TRBD1 is a possible D gene (7 bases). Deletions cut 4 bases from V and 7 bases from J, with 20 bases between. Germline CDR1 is MDHEN and CDR2 is SYDVKM. The CDR3 length is 16 residues. CDR3 protein: CASSSPSGGKGNEQFF. CDR3 nucleotide sequence: TGTGCCAGCAGTTCCCCCTCAGGGGGGAAGGGAAATGAGCAGTTCTTC.

The V and J genes are TRBV7-3 and TRBJ1-2; 8 bases agree with TRBD1. CDR3 length: 13 residues. CDR1 and CDR2 (germline): SGHTA, FQGTGA. Germline trimming cut 5 bases from V and 5 bases from J; bases unmatched to any gene: 4. The CDR3 DNA sequence: TGTGCCAGCAGCAAACAGGGGGAATATGGCTACACCTTC. Translation: CASSKQGEYGYTF.

The J gene is TRBJ2-1, the V gene TRBV19; weak D call: TRBD1 (5 bases). CDR3 length: 16 amino acids. Per germline, CDR1 LNHDA and CDR2 SQIVND (reference sequence). V lost 1 base and J 2 bases, leaving 12 bases between the germline ends. The DNA for the CDR3 is TGTGCCAGTAGTATAGGCACCCAGGGCCCCTACAATGAGCAGTTCTTC. As protein: CASSIGTQGPYNEQFF. Full variable domain (remainder filled in from reference TRBV19 and TRBJ2-1): DGGITQSPKYLFRKEGQNVTLSCEQNLNHDAMYWYRQDPGQGLRLIYYSQIVNDFQKGDIAEGYSVSREKKESFPLTVTSAQKNPTAFYLCASSIGTQGPYNEQFFGPGTRLTVL.

This clonotype was observed many times. This sequence joins TRBV30 and TRBJ1-2; 7 bases align to TRBD1. V shed 3 bases and J 1 base; nucleotides not matched to a gene: 2. The CDR3 covers 13 residues. Germline V gene lookup returns CDR1 GTSNPN and CDR2 SVGIG (reference sequence). CDR3 DNA sequence: TGTGCCTGGAGCACAGGGGATAACTATGGCTACACCTTC. Translated, it gives CAWSTGDNYGYTF.

This clonotype was picked up many times. V is TRBV25-1 and J is TRBJ1-2, with 7 positions matching TRBD1. With V trimmed by 4 bases and J by 8 bases, 10 bases remained unmatched. From germline, CDR1 is MGHDK and CDR2 SYGVNS. The CDR3 loop spans 14 amino acids. CDR3: CASSAIDRVNGYTF. For the CDR3, the DNA is TGTGCCAGCAGTGCCATCGACAGGGTAAACGGCTACACCTTC.

This clonotype appeared many times. V gene TRBV28 combines with J gene TRBJ2-5; D not resolved. The CDR3 totals 14 residues. Trimming pared 0 bases from V and 0 bases from J, leaving 5 bases between. Germline CDR1 MDHEN, CDR2 SYDVKM. Here the CDR3 reads CASSLWRNQETQYF. In DNA form, the CDR3 reads TGTGCCAGCAGTTTATGGAGGAACCAAGAGACCCAGTACTTC.

This clonotype was detected many times. The rearrangement joins TRBV28 to TRBJ2-3; D gene uncertain. The CDR3 extends over 14 amino acids. V lost 3 bases to trimming and J lost 2 bases, with 9 bases between them. From germline, CDR1 is MDHEN and CDR2 SYDVKM. The CDR3 here is CASSFGSYTDTQYF. CDR3 coding DNA: TGTGCCAGCAGTTTCGGGTCTTACACAGATACGCAGTATTTT. The whole variable domain, remainder taken from reference TRBV28 and TRBJ2-3, is DVKVTQSSRYLVKRTGEKVFLECVQDMDHENMFWYRQDPGLGLRLIYFSYDVKMKEKGDIPEGYSVSREKKERFSLILESASTNQTSMYLCASSFGSYTDTQYFGPGTRLTVL.

The table lists this clonotype with many counts. The rearrangement joins TRBV28 to TRBJ1-4; D possibly corresponds to TRBD1 (6 bases). Germline lookup yields CDR1 MDHEN and CDR2 SYDVKM. This CDR3 has 20 residues. V lost 3 bases to trimming and J lost 3 bases, with 26 bases between them. The CDR3 region has the DNA TGTGCCAGCAGTTTTATATCCCAAAGACCATTGGACAGCTCTAATGAAAAACTGTTTTTT. Translated: CASSFISQRPLDSSNEKLFF.

V is TRBV19 and J is TRBJ2-3; D perhaps matches TRBD2 (6 bases). From germline, CDR1 is LNHDA and CDR2 SQIVND (reference sequence). There are 16 residues in the CDR3. V lost 3 bases to trimming and J lost 0 bases, with 13 bases between them. CDR3 amino acids: CASSIPGGTSTDTQYF. CDR3 in DNA: TGTGCCAGTAGTATCCCGGGCGGGACTAGCACAGATACGCAGTATTTT.

The chain couples TRBV28 to TRBJ2-1, with TRBD2 matching over 10 bases. CDR3 size: 20 residues. V shed 5 bases and J 4 bases; nucleotides not matched to a gene: 20. The germline gives CDR1 MDHEN, CDR2 SYDVKM. The CDR3 region has the DNA TGTGCCAGCAGTGGGACCGGGACTAGCGTAAGGGGGTGGTTTTACAATGAGCAGTTCTTC. Protein sequence: CASSGTGTSVRGWFYNEQFF.

This clonotype has a count of ten or more. The rearrangement joins TRBV30 to TRBJ1-4; D uncertain. Germline CDR1 reads GTSNPN; CDR2 reads SVGIG (reference sequence). The CDR3 totals 13 residues. V dropped 3 bases and J dropped 8 bases, with 13 bases sitting between them. CDR3 sequence (DNA): TGTGCCTGGAGCTCCCGGACTGGAGAAAAACTGTTTTTT. This codes for CAWSSRTGEKLFF.

Note on this clonotype: A read error is the likely source, as a far larger clone sits one nucleotide away. The J gene is TRBJ2-5, the V gene TRBV6-2 or TRBV6-3; D gene unclear. Germline V CDR1 and CDR2: MNHEY, SVGEGT. This CDR3 is 17 amino acids long. DNA of the CDR3: TGTGCCAGCAGCCCCCGGGCCGGCGGAAAGAACCAAGGGACCCAGTACTTC. Protein sequence: CASSPRAGGKNQGTQYF.

Comments on this clonotype: A junction end diverges from the germline sequence, so it may reflect a read error. The chain joins TRBV5-1 to TRBJ1-1; D call uncertain. Germline V gene data show CDR1 as SGHRS and CDR2 as YFSETQ. The CDR3 runs 14 residues. In DNA form, the CDR3 reads TGTGCCAGCAGCTTGCCAGGCCTTGACACTGAAGCTTGCTTC. It specifies CASSLPGLDTEACF.

J is TRBJ2-2 and V is TRBV6-2 or TRBV6-3, with 8 bases identical to TRBD2. Germline lookup yields CDR1 MNHEY and CDR2 SVGEGT. The CDR3 has 16 amino acids. Trimming removed 2 bases from V and 4 bases from J; junction bases left unmatched: 6. For the CDR3, the DNA is TGTGCCAGCAGTTACCCCCGGGGGGGGGGCACCGGGGAGCTGTTTTTT. Translation gives CASSYPRGGGTGELFF.

In this sample, this clonotype turned up many times. The chain uses TRBV18 and TRBJ1-2; no definite D call. The V gene's germline CDR1 is KGHSH and CDR2 LQKENI. V lost 6 bases, J lost 8 bases, and 16 bases lay in between. CDR3 size: 13 residues. CDR3 loop: CASSHDNRGGYTF. DNA for the CDR3: TGTGCCAGCTCCCACGACAACCGTGGGGGCTACACCTTC.

The CDR3: CASSISGTGARYEQYF. The CDR3 nucleotides are TGCGCCAGCAGCATATCCGGGACAGGGGCCCGCTACGAGCAGTACTTC. The gene calls are TRBV5-1 and TRBJ2-7; 10 bases fit TRBD1. This CDR3 is built from 16 residues. CDR1 is SGHRS and CDR2 is YFSETQ in the germline V gene. V was pared by 4 bases and J by 3 bases, with 10 bases of the junction left unmatched.

The chain combines TRBV5-4 with TRBJ2-5, with a possible D match to TRBD2 (6 bases). The CDR3 has 13 residues. Looked up from germline, CDR1 is SGHNT and CDR2 is YYREEE (reference sequence). Between the trimmed V and J ends, which lost 3 bases and 1 base, there was a span of 7 bases. DNA for the CDR3: TGTGCCAGCAGCTCGGGACTCCAAGAGACCCAGTACTTC. Residues: CASSSGLQETQYF.

The gene calls are TRBV10-3 and TRBJ2-7, with 13 bases matching TRBD2. From germline, CDR1 is ENHRY and CDR2 SYGVKD. Trimming took 10 bases from V and 5 from J; bases not matched to a gene: 5. CDR3 size: 13 residues. CDR3 loop: CATGTSGINEQYF. The CDR3 coding sequence is TGTGCCACTGGGACTAGCGGGATCAACGAGCAGTACTTC.

This clonotype was observed at least ten times. CDR3 DNA: TGTGCCAGCAGCCGACCCAACGACAGGGGAGGTGGCTACACCTTC. It encodes CASSRPNDRGGGYTF. This chain joins TRBV5-5 and TRBJ1-2, with TRBD1 matching 8 bases. Germline V gene sequence: CDR1 SGHKS, CDR2 YYEKEE (reference sequence). The CDR3 runs to 15 residues. The V gene end was trimmed by 4 bases and the J gene end by 7 bases; junction bases not matched to a gene: 12.